This T cell receptor (beta chain) was recorded in a study of long-term antiretroviral therapy in people with HIV. Study-level points and caveats: An increase in diversity followed ART, yet levels stayed below transplant donor controls.

The study drew at least one pre-ART and at least two post-ART PBMC samples from every donor. Cryopreserved PBMC, at 1-10 million per sample, were present before DNA extraction. Details on this clone: Its target is not known.

Running of the v3.0 immunoSEQ assay took place at survey level. Profiling relied on immunoSEQ multiplex PCR, and the TCRdb table lists in-frame clones only, not all of them. Seen here are tens of thousands of clones, 90% to 95% observed once, and the top ten hold 2.7%. Germline CDR1 is GTSNPN and CDR2 is SVGIG (reference sequence). The V end was cut by 4 bases, the J end by 6 bases, with 7 bases between. The CDR3 has 11 amino acids. The sequence was collected from a man in his fifties or sixties with HIV. Here the sequenced sample was unsorted PBMCs, taken just over 7.2 years after starting antiretroviral therapy. The gene calls are TRBV30 and TRBJ2-1, with D perhaps TRBD1 (6 bases). CDR3 coding DNA: TGTGCCTGGACAGGGGTCAATGAGCAGTTCTTC. Its protein is CAWTGVNEQFF.